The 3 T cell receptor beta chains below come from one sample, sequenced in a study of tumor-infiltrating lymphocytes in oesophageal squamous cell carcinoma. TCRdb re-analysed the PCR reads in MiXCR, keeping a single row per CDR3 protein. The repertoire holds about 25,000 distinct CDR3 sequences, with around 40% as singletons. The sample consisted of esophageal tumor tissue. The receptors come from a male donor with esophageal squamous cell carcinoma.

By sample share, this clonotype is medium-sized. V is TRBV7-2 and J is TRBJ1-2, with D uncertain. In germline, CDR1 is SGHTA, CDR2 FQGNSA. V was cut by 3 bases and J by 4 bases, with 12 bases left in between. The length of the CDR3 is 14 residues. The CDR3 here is CASSFRARSYGYTF. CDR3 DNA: TGTGCCAGCAGCTTTCGGGCCCGCAGCTATGGCTACACCTTC. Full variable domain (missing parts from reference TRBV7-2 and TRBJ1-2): GAGVSQSPSNKVTEKGKDVELRCDPISGHTALYWYRQSLGQGLEFLIYFQGNSAPDKSGLPSDRFSAERTGGSVSTLTIQRTQQEDSAVYLCASSFRARSYGYTFGSGTRLTVV.

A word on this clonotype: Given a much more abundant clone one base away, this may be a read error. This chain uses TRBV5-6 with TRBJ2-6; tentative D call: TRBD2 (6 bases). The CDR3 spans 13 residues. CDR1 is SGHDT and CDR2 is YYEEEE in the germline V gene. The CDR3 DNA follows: TGTGCCAGCAGCTATTCCGCCGCGGGGACCCGGTACTTC. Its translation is CASSYSAAGTRYF.

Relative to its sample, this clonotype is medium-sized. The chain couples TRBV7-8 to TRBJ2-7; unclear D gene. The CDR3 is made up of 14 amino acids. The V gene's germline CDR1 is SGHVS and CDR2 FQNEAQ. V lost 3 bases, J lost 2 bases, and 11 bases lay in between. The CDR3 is CASSFSGPAYEQYF. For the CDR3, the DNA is TGTGCCAGCAGCTTTTCCGGGCCTGCCTACGAGCAGTACTTC.